Following are 2 T cell receptor beta chains from one sample sequenced in a study of OX40 agonist ivuxolimab in advanced cancers. The repertoire was sequenced with immunoSEQ multiplex PCR; TCRdb's copy has only in-frame clones and lacks some. The repertoire consists of about 58,000 clones, with 82% occurring once and the leading ten covering around 1.6%. The starting material was CD4+ or CD8+ T cells sorted from blood, obtained in a trial of the OX40 agonist ivuxolimab. The receptors were gathered from an adult with an advanced solid tumor such as melanoma, head and neck, liver or kidney cancer.

The chain combines TRBV11-3 with TRBJ1-2, with a weak D call TRBD1 (5 bases). Germline loops: CDR1 SGHNT, CDR2 YENEEA. The V end lost 4 bases, the J end lost 0 bases, and 12 bases lay between the germline ends. The length of the CDR3 is 15 residues. CDR3 bases: TGTGCCAGCAGCTCGGAGGGACGGACTAACTATGGCTACACCTTC. Protein: CASSSEGRTNYGYTF.

This rearrangement joins TRBV6-5 to TRBJ2-7; 16 nucleotides align to TRBD2. The CDR3 contains 15 residues. V shed 6 bases and J 2 bases; nucleotides not matched to a gene: 1. The germline V gene has CDR1 MNHEY and CDR2 SVGAGI. As DNA, the CDR3 is TGTGCCAGCAGGGGGACTAGCGGGAGGGCCTACGAGCAGTACTTC. Translating gives CASRGTSGRAYEQYF.